A selection of T cell receptor beta chains follows, all from one sample in a study of PD-1 blockade in mismatch repair-deficient tumors. Profiling relied on immunoSEQ multiplex PCR, and the TCRdb table lists in-frame clones only, not all of them. Of roughly 130,000 clones listed, roughly 90% are singletons. The sample consisted of peripheral blood, taken almost 74 weeks after starting pembrolizumab. These receptors all stem from an adult with mismatch repair-deficient cancer. Both conserved end residues are part of each CDR3. Fields, in order: V gene, D gene, J gene, clone size, CDR3 DNA, CDR3 protein. The D gene is left open where the match is weak. Some rows mark clone size as missing; the rest say once, few, many or name a class of expanded clone.

>TRBV14|NA|TRBJ2-5|NA
TGTGCCAGCAGCCAAGCAGGACGAGGACAGTACCAAGAGACCCAGTACTTC
CASSQAGRGQYQETQYF
>TRBV28|NA|TRBJ2-1|NA
TGTGCCAGCAGACCAGTCCCAGTATCCTACAATGAGCAGTTCTTC
CASRPVPVSYNEQFF
>TRBV13|TRBD1|TRBJ2-7|NA
TGTGCCAGCAGCCTGACAGGGTACGAGCAGTACTTC
CASSLTGYEQYF
>TRBV7-9|TRBD2|TRBJ2-1|NA
TGTGCCAGCAGCTTATCGGGACTAGCCACACCTCTCGGCAATGAGCAGTTCTTC
CASSLSGLATPLGNEQFF
>TRBV5-1|NA|TRBJ2-7|NA
TGCGCCAGCAGCTCTACAGGGACCTACGAGCAGTACTTC
CASSSTGTYEQYF
>TRBV4-1|NA|TRBJ1-4|NA
TGCGCCAGCAGCCAAGCCCAGGTGATAAAACTGTTTTTT
CASSQAQVIKLFF
>TRBV10-3|NA|TRBJ1-3|NA
TGTGCCATCAGTGAGTCGAATTCTGGAAACACCATATATTTT
CAISESNSGNTIYF
>TRBV6-5|TRBD1|TRBJ2-7|NA
TGTGCCAGCAGTTCTACAGGGGGATCCTACGAGCAGTACTTC
CASSSTGGSYEQYF
>TRBV9|NA|TRBJ2-5|NA
TGTGCCAGCAGCGTTATAGGGGAGCAAGAGACCCAGTACTTC
CASSVIGEQETQYF
>TRBV6-1|NA|TRBJ2-1|once
TGTGCCAGCGCCGGAGACCGGTGGAGGAGTGAGCAGTTCTTC
CASAGDRWRSEQFF
>TRBV10-3|NA|TRBJ2-7|once
TGTGCCATCAAGCCGCCAGAATCCTACGAGCAGTACTTC
CAIKPPESYEQYF
>TRBV6-5|TRBD1|TRBJ1-1|NA
TGTGCCAGCAGTTACTCTAGGACAGGGAACACTGAAGCTTTCTTT
CASSYSRTGNTEAFF
>TRBV7-3|TRBD2|TRBJ2-1|NA
TGTGCCAGCAGCCAGGGACTAGAGGTCGATGAGCAGTTCTTC
CASSQGLEVDEQFF
>TRBV28|TRBD2|TRBJ2-1|once
TGTGCCAGCAGTTTACGGTATGGCCTAGCGGGGGCGAGCTCCTACAATGAGCAGTTCTTC
CASSLRYGLAGASSYNEQFF
>TRBV2|NA|TRBJ2-7|NA
TGTGCCAGCAGTAAAGGGCAGGGTTTCAACGAGCAGTACTTC
CASSKGQGFNEQYF
>TRBV25-1|NA|TRBJ1-2|few
TGTGCCAGCAACCAGAAGAGGGTGGCCGAGTCGAACTATGGCTACACCTTC
CASNQKRVAESNYGYTF
>TRBV11-3|NA|TRBJ2-5|NA
TGTGCCAGCAGCCCCTCCAGAAGGGAGACCCAGTACTTC
CASSPSRRETQYF
>TRBV11-2|TRBD2|TRBJ2-7|NA
TGTGCCAGCAGCTTAGGTAGCGGGCCTACCTACGAGCAGTACTTC
CASSLGSGPTYEQYF
>TRBV28|NA|TRBJ1-2|few
TGTGCCAGCAGAGGGGGTGGCTACACCTTC
CASRGGGYTF
>TRBV30|NA|TRBJ1-2|once
TGTGCCTGGACCCTTCCTGCGGTTTCGGGAGTCTATGGCTACACCTTC
CAWTLPAVSGVYGYTF
>TRBV30|NA|TRBJ2-7|NA
TGTGCCTGGAGCTTTAGCTCCTACGAGCAGTACTTC
CAWSFSSYEQYF
>TRBV7-2|NA|TRBJ2-7|NA
TGTGCCAGCAGCTTAGGAGGACATCCTCGGTCCTACGAGCAGTACTTC
CASSLGGHPRSYEQYF
>TRBV5-1|NA|TRBJ2-7|NA
TGCGCCAGCAGCTTGGAGTTCGTCAGCGGAGCCTACGAGCAGTACTTC
CASSLEFVSGAYEQYF
>TRBV4-2|NA|TRBJ2-7|few
TGTGCCAGCAGCCAAGTTGGGGGACGTAGCTCCTACGAGCAGTACTTC
CASSQVGGRSSYEQYF
>TRBV6-4|NA|TRBJ2-1|NA
TGTGCCAGCAGTGACTCGCATGGAGAGCAGTTCTTC
CASSDSHGEQFF
>TRBV7-2|TRBD1|TRBJ1-5|once
TGTGCCAGCAGCTCGGGACAGGGGGGAGGCAATCAGCCCCAGCATTTT
CASSSGQGGGNQPQHF
>TRBV29-1|TRBD1|TRBJ1-2|NA
TGCAGCGTTAAAGGGACAGGGGGATACGGCTACACCTTC
CSVKGTGGYGYTF
>TRBV29-1|NA|TRBJ2-1|NA
TGCAGCGTTGAGGGCCCGAGGGACTACAATGAGCAGTTCTTC
CSVEGPRDYNEQFF
>TRBV2|NA|TRBJ2-7|NA
TGTGCCAGCAGTTTCGACAGTAGCTACGAGCAGTACTTC
CASSFDSSYEQYF
>TRBV27|NA|TRBJ2-6|once
TGTGCCAGCAGTTTAGAGAGTCCGGGACCTGGGGCCAACGTCCTGACTTTC
CASSLESPGPGANVLTF
>TRBV5-5|TRBD2|TRBJ2-3|once
TGTGCCAGCAGCTTCGGACTAGCGGGAAAGGGCACAGATACGCAGTATTTT
CASSFGLAGKGTDTQYF
>TRBV5-1|NA|TRBJ1-2|NA
TGCGCCAGCAGCCCCTCGGACTCCCGGGCGGATGGCTACACCTTC
CASSPSDSRADGYTF
>TRBV16|TRBD1|TRBJ1-2|NA
TGTGCCAGCAGTCCCCAGGGGGCCGGCTATGGCTACACCTTC
CASSPQGAGYGYTF
>TRBV12-5|TRBD1|TRBJ2-3|NA
TGTGCTAGCGCTGGACCGGGACAGGCAGATACGCAGTATTTT
CASAGPGQADTQYF
>TRBV25-1|NA|TRBJ1-2|NA
TGTGCCAGCCACCTCGGGGGAGTTGGCTACACCTTC
CASHLGGVGYTF
>TRBV4-3|TRBD1|TRBJ1-2|NA
TGCGCCAGCAGCCAAACAGGGGGAGCGACAGGTCGAGCTATAACCTTC
CASSQTGGATGRAITF
>TRBV9|NA|TRBJ2-5|NA
TGTGCCAGCAGCCCTCGGGACTACCAAGAGACCCAGTACTTC
CASSPRDYQETQYF
>TRBV4-3|NA|TRBJ2-7|NA
TGCGCCAGCAGCCCCGGGAGATACGACGAGCAGTACTTC
CASSPGRYDEQYF
>TRBV5-1|NA|TRBJ2-2|few
TGCGCCAGCAGCTTGGCCGGGGAGCTGTTTTTT
CASSLAGELFF
>TRBV14|NA|TRBJ1-2|NA
TGTGCCAGCAGCCAAGTCGGAAAGGGGGACGGCTACACCTTC
CASSQVGKGDGYTF
>TRBV2|NA|TRBJ2-7|NA
TGTGCCAGCAGTCCACGACCCACGGGCGAGCAGTACTTC
CASSPRPTGEQYF
>TRBV6-1|NA|TRBJ2-3|NA
TGTGCCAGCAGTGAAGCGGGGAGTTTGCCAGATACGCAGTATTTT
CASSEAGSLPDTQYF
>TRBV9|NA|TRBJ2-3|NA
TGTGCCAGCAGCGTAGAGGACCGGTGGACAGATACGCAGTATTTT
CASSVEDRWTDTQYF
>TRBV2|NA|TRBJ1-2|NA
TGTGCCAGCAGTGAGGGGGGGGCGGTCTATGGCTACACCTTC
CASSEGGAVYGYTF
>TRBV11-3|TRBD1|TRBJ2-1|NA
TGTGCCAGCAGCTTCAACAGGGGGCCCTCCTACAATGAGCAGTTCTTC
CASSFNRGPSYNEQFF
>TRBV13|TRBD2|TRBJ2-1|NA
TGTGCCAGCAGCCCGGGACTAACCTACAATGAGCAGTTCTTC
CASSPGLTYNEQFF
>TRBV11-2|TRBD2|TRBJ2-7|NA
TGTGCCAGCACCAAACCCCCAGCGGGAGCGGGCGAGCAGTACTTC
CASTKPPAGAGEQYF
>TRBV7-3|TRBD1|TRBJ2-5|NA
TGTGCCAGCAGTTCAGGAACGGGACAGGGCGGGGAGACCCAGTACTTC
CASSSGTGQGGETQYF